The T cell receptor beta chain under discussion was sequenced for a study of blood T cell repertoires in COVID-19 (TCRdb year 2020). Regarding the research as a whole: Collaborator samples came from the United States, Italy and Spain and covered acute and convalescent phases of COVID-19. The prospective study material was composed of cDNA or gDNA derived from T cells, B-cell-depleted T cells, or PBMCs. Deeply sampled blood TCRbeta repertoires from subjects exposed to, actively infected with, or recovered from COVID-19 were included in the dataset. The repertoires were released in a freely available public database meant as a resource for research on the immune response to SARS-CoV-2. Samples came from the ongoing ImmuneRACE study (first 160 participants) plus 1,254 subjects from 6 global collaborators. Nearly every sample came with metadata listing a de-identified subject ID, COVID-19 status, age in years and sex. HLA class I and class II types, where available, came from metadata supplied by the sample provider rather than from assay-based typing.

V is clipped by 4 bases and J by 4 bases, and the sequence between their germline boundaries is 17 bases long. CDR1 and CDR2, looked up from the germline V gene, are SGHTS and YDEGEE. The cysteine opens and the phenylalanine closes a CDR3 of 15 amino acids. Just CDR3 DNA is preserved here, 45 bases in frame from base 1. Overall study outcomes, separate from this receptor: Clinical and demographic metadata were provided uncurated, with the amount varying by source and participant.

Points on this clone: No cognate antigen has been identified for it. One base away there is no much larger clone; base qualities are not given.

Participants in the prospective study were aged about 18 to 95 years, lived in 20 to 25 United States geographic areas, and enrolled through a virtual design. To assign participants to cohorts, the prospective study relied on clinical history that participants themselves reported in a screening survey and a study questionnaire. Recovered participants in ImmuneRACE Cohort 3 were defined by two consecutive negative NP/OP PCR tests, clearance by a healthcare professional, or resolution of symptoms. In the prospective study, whole blood, serum and a nasopharyngeal or oropharyngeal swab were collected from each participant by mobile phlebotomists. Additional blood draws and questionnaires over a 2-month period could optionally be provided by prospective study participants. Blood samples from the prospective study were shipped frozen or at room temperature prior to DNA extraction. TCRbeta CDR3 regions were amplified from genomic DNA using the immunoSEQ Assay, a bias-controlled multiplex PCR. On the study's bioinformatics: Within the assay, amplification of reference gene primers was used to estimate how many nucleated cells each sample contained. Sequence reads were collapsed and filtered to measure the absolute abundance of every unique TCRbeta CDR3 rearrangement. Productive Simpson clonality was computed per sample as the square root of Simpson's diversity index over productive rearrangements. TCRdb retrieved this table from immuneACCESS and kept in-frame rearrangements only. Not all clones are present; in checked studies, unresolved V genes account for under half, and no reason is known for the remainder. The DNA gave D and trimming, while V, J and clone size come from that table. The sample includes about 160,000 clones, with over 70% observed a single time. Of the sample, more than 3% falls within the top ten clones.

Recombination joined TRBV5-8 with TRBJ1-2; possibly the D gene is TRBD1, per 5 matching bases. The sequenced sample was PBMCs or T cells enriched from blood (not recorded which). This receptor was identified in a woman aged 60-75 years who had recovered from COVID-19. This receptor carries the CDR3 CASSIRQIGGYGYTF. The DNA sequence follows: TGTGCCAGCAGCATCAGACAGATCGGGGGCTATGGCTACACCTTC.